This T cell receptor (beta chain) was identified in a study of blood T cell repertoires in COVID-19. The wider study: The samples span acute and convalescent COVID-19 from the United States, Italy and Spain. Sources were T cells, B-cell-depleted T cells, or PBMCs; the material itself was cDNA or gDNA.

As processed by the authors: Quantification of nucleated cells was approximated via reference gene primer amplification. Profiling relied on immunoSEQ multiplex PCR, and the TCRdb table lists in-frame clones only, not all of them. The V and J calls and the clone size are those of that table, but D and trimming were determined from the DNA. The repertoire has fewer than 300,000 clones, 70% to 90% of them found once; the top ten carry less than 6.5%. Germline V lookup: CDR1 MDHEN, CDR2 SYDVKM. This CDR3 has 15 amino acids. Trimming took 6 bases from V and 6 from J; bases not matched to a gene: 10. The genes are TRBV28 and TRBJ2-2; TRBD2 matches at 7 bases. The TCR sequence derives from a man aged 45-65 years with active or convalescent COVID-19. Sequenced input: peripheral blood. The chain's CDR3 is CASSSSGVGPGELFF. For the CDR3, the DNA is TGTGCCAGCAGCTCAAGCGGGGTCGGTCCCGGGGAGCTGTTTTTT.